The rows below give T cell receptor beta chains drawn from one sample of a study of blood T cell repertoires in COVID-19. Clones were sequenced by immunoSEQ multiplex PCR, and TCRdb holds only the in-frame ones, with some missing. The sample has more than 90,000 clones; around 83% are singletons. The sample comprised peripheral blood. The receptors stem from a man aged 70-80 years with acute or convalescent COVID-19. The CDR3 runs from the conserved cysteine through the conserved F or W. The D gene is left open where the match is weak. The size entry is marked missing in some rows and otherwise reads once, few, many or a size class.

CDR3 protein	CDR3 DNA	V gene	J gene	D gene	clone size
CASSSNRDQPQHF	TGTGCCAGCAGCTCTAACAGGGACCAGCCCCAGCATTTT	TRBV6-5	TRBJ1-5	-	-
CASSQGLARATDTQYF	TGCGCCAGCAGCCAAGGACTAGCGCGGGCCACAGATACGCAGTATTTT	TRBV4-1	TRBJ2-3	TRBD2	once
CASSDRGSFTDTQYF	TGTGCCAGCAGCGATCGGGGGAGTTTCACAGATACGCAGTATTTT	TRBV9	TRBJ2-3	-	-
CASTPAGGRDEQYF	TGTGCCAGCACACCAGCGGGGGGGCGCGACGAGCAGTACTTC	TRBV6-5	TRBJ2-7	TRBD2	-
CAISEGQGGSNEQFF	TGTGCCATCAGTGAGGGACAGGGTGGCAGCAATGAGCAGTTCTTC	TRBV10-3	TRBJ2-1	TRBD1	-
CASSFPLSDNLAGENYEQYF	TGTGCCAGCAGTTTCCCGTTATCGGACAACCTAGCGGGAGAGAACTACGAGCAGTACTTC	TRBV28	TRBJ2-7	TRBD2	few
CATWPTSYEQYF	TGTGCCACCTGGCCCACCTCCTACGAGCAGTACTTC	TRBV6-5	TRBJ2-7	-	-
CASSYNRDEQYF	TGTGCCAGCAGTTACAACAGGGACGAGCAGTACTTC	TRBV6-5	TRBJ2-7	-	few
CASSSSSGGAVDTQYF	TGTGCCAGCAGTTCCTCTAGCGGGGGGGCTGTAGATACGCAGTATTTT	TRBV27	TRBJ2-3	TRBD2	once
CASSWTSGPTDTQYF	TGTGCCAGCAGTTGGACTAGCGGACCCACAGATACGCAGTATTTT	TRBV28	TRBJ2-3	TRBD2	-
CASSLSGQGQFF	TGTGCCAGCAGCTTAAGTGGACAGGGGCAGTTCTTC	TRBV7-3	TRBJ2-1	TRBD1	-
CASRRTSGRAGANVLTF	TGTGCCAGTAGGAGGACTAGCGGGAGGGCTGGGGCCAACGTCCTGACTTTC	TRBV19	TRBJ2-6	TRBD2	-
CASSHASYEQYF	TGCGCCAGCAGTCATGCCAGCTACGAGCAGTACTTC	TRBV23-1	TRBJ2-7	-	-
CASSVTGGTGTQYF	TGTGCCAGTAGTGTGACAGGTGGAACGGGTACGCAGTATTTT	TRBV19	TRBJ2-3	-	once
CASSDAGLAYEQYF	TGCGCCAGCAGCGACGCGGGCCTTGCCTACGAGCAGTACTTC	TRBV5-1	TRBJ2-7	-	-
CASLRDSINQPQHF	TGTGCCAGCCTCCGGGACAGTATCAATCAGCCCCAGCATTTT	TRBV28	TRBJ1-5	TRBD1	-
CASRRQGEAGGYTF	TGTGCCAGCAGGAGACAGGGGGAGGCGGGTGGCTACACCTTC	TRBV28	TRBJ1-2	TRBD1	-
CASSAQGGGQPQHF	TGTGCCAGCAGTGCGCAGGGCGGTGGGCAGCCCCAGCATTTT	TRBV2	TRBJ1-5	-	-
CASSLGGTGKANVLTF	TGTGCCAGCAGCTTAGGGGGGACAGGGAAGGCCAACGTCCTGACTTTC	TRBV7-9	TRBJ2-6	TRBD1	-
CASSILAGGPSEQYF	TGTGCCAGCAGCATTCTAGCGGGAGGTCCCTCCGAGCAGTACTTC	TRBV11-2	TRBJ2-7	TRBD2	-
CASSLGTGDEKLFF	TGTGCCAGCAGCTTAGGGACAGGCGATGAAAAACTGTTTTTT	TRBV5-4	TRBJ1-4	TRBD1	-
CASSLGGTGATEAFF	TGTGCCAGCAGCTTGGGGGGAACAGGGGCCACTGAAGCTTTCTTT	TRBV5-4	TRBJ1-1	TRBD1	-
CSVAQGYTDTQYF	TGCAGCGTTGCCCAGGGGTACACAGATACGCAGTATTTT	TRBV29-1	TRBJ2-3	-	-
CASSLRGQVDYGYTF	TGTGCCAGCAGCCTTCGGGGACAGGTTGACTATGGCTACACCTTC	TRBV28	TRBJ1-2	TRBD1	-
CASRETGKGQPQHF	TGTGCCAGCAGAGAGACAGGGAAAGGCCAGCCCCAGCATTTT	TRBV6-5	TRBJ1-5	TRBD1	-
CASSLVDRGYNEQFF	TGCGCCAGCAGCTTGGTGGACAGGGGTTACAATGAGCAGTTCTTC	TRBV5-1	TRBJ2-1	TRBD1	few
CATSDPNTEAFF	TGTGCCACCAGTGATCCAAACACTGAAGCTTTCTTT	TRBV24-1	TRBJ1-1	-	-
CASSELAGNTDTQYF	TGCGCCAGCAGTGAGTTAGCGGGAAACACAGATACGCAGTATTTT	TRBV10-2	TRBJ2-3	TRBD2	few
CASSLDPLNEQYF	TGTGCCAGCAGCTTGGATCCCTTAAACGAGCAGTACTTC	TRBV5-4	TRBJ2-7	-	-
CASSPRGSGGNEKLFF	TGTGCCAGCAGCCCGCGAGGGTCAGGGGGGAATGAAAAACTGTTTTTT	TRBV7-9	TRBJ1-4	TRBD1	-
CAITPGQGGGEQYF	TGTGCCATCACCCCGGGACAGGGTGGAGGGGAGCAGTACTTC	TRBV10-3	TRBJ2-7	TRBD1	once
CASSYGTGAMGSPLHF	TGTGCCAGCAGTTACGGGACAGGGGCGATGGGATCACCCCTCCACTTT	TRBV6-5	TRBJ1-6	TRBD1	-
CASSVKPGQGALNEQFF	TGTGCCAGTAGTGTAAAGCCTGGACAGGGGGCTCTCAATGAGCAGTTCTTC	TRBV19	TRBJ2-1	TRBD1	-
CASSVGGAGTDTQYF	TGTGCCAGCAGCGTAGGAGGCGCGGGCACAGATACGCAGTATTTT	TRBV9	TRBJ2-3	-	-
CASSLETGGEQFF	TGTGCCAGCAGCTTAGAGACAGGGGGCGAGCAGTTCTTC	TRBV7-3	TRBJ2-1	TRBD1	-
CASSQLPSYGYTF	TGCGCCAGCAGCCAACTTCCGTCGTATGGCTACACCTTC	TRBV4-1	TRBJ1-2	-	-